This TCR beta chain was identified during a study of response to subunit inactivated influenza vaccine. Via MiXCR, TCRdb re-called the RT-PCR reads, giving one row per CDR3 protein. The sample has around 760,000 distinct CDR3 sequences; 14% are singletons. In germline, CDR1 is MDHEN, CDR2 SYDVKM. Trimming took 3 bases from V and 4 from J, leaving 19 bases between them. This CDR3 has 16 residues. Specimen: PBMCs from blood, collected around two weeks before vaccination. This sequence originates from a man aged 45-65 years who received an inactivated influenza vaccine. The rearrangement uses TRBV28 and TRBJ2-7, with D perhaps matching TRBD1 or TRBD2 (5 bases each). The CDR3 nucleotides are TGTGCCAGCAGTTTCTTGGGGACCCTAAGAAGATACGAGCAGTACTTC. Translated, it gives CASSFLGTLRRYEQYF.